The sequence of this TCR beta chain was determined in a study of cytomegalovirus exposure and HLA in healthy donors. General study points: Researchers counted some 150 TCR beta chains as cytomegalovirus-associated. Earlier analysis yielded a pattern in which most TCR beta V segments were productive about 90% or about 30% of the time.

The PCR ran on 60 Vbeta and 13 Jbeta primers. Assay used: immunoSEQ multiplex PCR; TCRdb lists only in-frame clones, some missing. The sample holds 200,000 or so clones, 82% seen once. In this sample, this clone turned up once. Antigen specificity is unknown. It was healthy bone marrow donors who served as donors. In germline, CDR1 is SGDLS, CDR2 YYNGEE. The V and J ends lost 1 base and 2 bases respectively, with 6 bases between them. The CDR3 is made up of 13 amino acids. What was sequenced was PBMCs. The sequence was obtained from a woman under 30 in good health and CMV-seronegative. The chain carries TRBV9 and TRBJ2-5; D is uncertain. This chain's CDR3 is CASSVQLQETQYF. CDR3 nucleotides: TGTGCCAGCAGCGTACAGTTACAAGAGACCCAGTACTTC.